These 26 T cell receptor beta chains originate from one sample sequenced in a study of blood T cell repertoires in COVID-19 (dated by TCRdb to 2020 to 2021). Preparation of the library involved the immunoSEQ multiplex PCR assay. TCRdb limited this immuneACCESS table to in-frame rearrangements with V and J called. A share of clones is missing; checked studies link under half to unresolved V genes, and the rest is unexplained. The sample has around 230,000 clones on record, 75% to 85% of them singletons. The ten largest make up roughly 4.6% of the sample. Material: peripheral blood. The receptors originated from a man aged 50-59 years with COVID-19, enrolled during active disease.

The chain has TRBV12-3 or TRBV12-4 and TRBJ2-1, with a weak D call TRBD1 (5 bases). Trimming stripped 3 bases from V and 4 bases from J, with 7 bases between. The CDR3 has 13 amino acids. The CDR3 loop reads CASSFRGYNEQFF. In DNA, the CDR3 is TGTGCCAGCAGTTTTAGGGGATACAATGAGCAGTTCTTC.

This chain links TRBV11-2 with TRBJ1-4; D not resolved. The germline gives CDR1 SGHAT, CDR2 FQNNGV. The ends were cut back, 5 bases at V and 7 bases at J, with 17 bases in the middle. The CDR3 extends over 15 amino acids. DNA of the CDR3: TGTGCCAGCAGCGTCCGCCCGGTTCCGGGTGAAAAACTGTTTTTT. It translates to CASSVRPVPGEKLFF.

The genes are TRBV12-3 or TRBV12-4 and TRBJ2-7; the match to TRBD1 covers 7 bases. This CDR3 spans 13 amino acids. Trimming cost V 5 bases and J 4 bases; bases outside gene matches: 5. The CDR3 loop reads CASSAGTVYEQYF. For the CDR3, the DNA is TGTGCCAGCAGTGCAGGGACAGTGTACGAGCAGTACTTC.

The CDR3 DNA is TGTGCCAGCAGTCGGGGGGCAGGGGACACTGAAGCTTTCTTT. This sequence encodes CASSRGAGDTEAFF. V and J are TRBV2 and TRBJ1-1, with D possibly being TRBD1 (6 bases). Trimming removed 5 bases from V and 3 bases from J, with 13 bases in between. This CDR3 comprises 14 residues. Per germline, CDR1 SNHLY and CDR2 FYNNEI.

The CDR3 nucleotides read TGTGCCAGCAGCTTAGGGGCGATTTCACCCCTCCACTTT. It encodes CASSLGAISPLHF. The genes are TRBV7-9 and TRBJ1-6, with no clear D. V was cut by 1 base and J by 9 bases, with 7 bases left in between. The CDR3 contains 13 residues. The germline V gene has CDR1 SEHNR and CDR2 FQNEAQ (reference sequence).

The chain is built from TRBV7-9 and TRBJ1-1; 7 bases line up with TRBD1. V shed 5 bases and J 3 bases; nucleotides not matched to a gene: 12. Germline CDR1 and CDR2: SEHNR and FQNEAQ (reference sequence). The CDR3 loop spans 16 amino acids. The CDR3 loop is CASSARDSRGDTEAFF. Written as DNA, the CDR3 is TGTGCCAGCAGCGCCAGGGACAGCCGAGGGGACACTGAAGCTTTCTTT.

This sequence joins TRBV19 and TRBJ1-4; D is possibly TRBD1 (6 bases). The germline gives CDR1 LNHDA, CDR2 SQIVND (reference sequence). V lost 5 bases, J lost 3 bases, and 13 bases lay in between. The CDR3 totals 15 residues. The CDR3 protein is CASSLTGNPNEKLFF. The CDR3 bases are TGTGCCAGTAGTTTAACAGGGAATCCTAATGAAAAACTGTTTTTT.

The chain is built from TRBV5-6 and TRBJ1-2; 11 bases are a match to TRBD1. Germline CDR1 is SGHDT and CDR2 is YYEEEE. The CDR3 consists of 17 residues. V lost 4 bases to trimming and J lost 1 base; unmatched junction nucleotides: 9. CDR3 residues: CASSKDRGLGGNYGYTF. The CDR3 bases are TGTGCCAGCAGCAAGGACAGGGGGCTTGGGGGTAACTATGGCTACACCTTC. Complete variable domain (other parts from reference TRBV5-6 and TRBJ1-2): DAGVTQSPTHLIKTRGQQVTLRCSPKSGHDTVSWYQQALGQGPQFIFQYYEEEERQRGNFPDRFSGHQFPNYSSELNVNALLLGDSALYLCASSKDRGLGGNYGYTFGSGTRLTVV.

CDR3 in amino acids: CASSRGGRETQYF. The DNA for the CDR3 is TGTGCCAGCAGCCGGGGGGGCCGTGAGACCCAGTACTTC. The chain carries TRBV9 and TRBJ2-5, with 8 bases that match TRBD2. Trimming removed 4 bases from V and 5 bases from J; junction bases left unmatched: 4. Germline CDR1 and CDR2: SGDLS and YYNGEE. The CDR3 runs 13 residues.

The V call is TRBV28, the J call TRBJ1-2; 8 nucleotides match TRBD1. The J segment lost 4 bases and the V segment lost 3 bases, leaving 19 bases of the junction unmatched. CDR1 and CDR2 from the germline V gene are MDHEN and SYDVKM. The CDR3 is made up of 19 amino acids. The CDR3 loop is CASSLDLAITGGVGYGYTF. CDR3 nucleotide sequence: TGTGCCAGCAGTTTGGATCTCGCCATAACAGGGGGAGTAGGCTATGGCTACACCTTC.

V usage is TRBV30 and J usage is TRBJ2-7; the D gene is possibly TRBD1 (6 bases). Trimming left V 3 bases short and J 3 bases short, with 21 bases between. The CDR3 length is 16 residues. The germline CDR1 and CDR2 sequences are GTSNPN and SVGIG (reference sequence). The CDR3 loop is CAWRAQTGLLGYEQYF. In nucleotides, the CDR3 is TGTGCCTGGAGAGCCCAAACAGGGCTTCTGGGCTACGAGCAGTACTTC.

J is TRBJ1-1 and V is TRBV30, with TRBD1 identical over 9 bases. Germline V gene sequence: CDR1 GTSNPN, CDR2 SVGIG (reference sequence). CDR3 length equals 13 residues. The junction had 2 bases not matched to a gene; V was cut back by 5 bases and J by 1 base. The CDR3 DNA is TGTGCCTGGGCGACAGGGGGGAACACTGAAGCTTTCTTT. Protein product: CAWATGGNTEAFF. Variable domain in full (rest from reference TRBV30 and TRBJ1-1): SQTIHQWPATLVQPVGSPLSLECTVEGTSNPNLYWYRQAAGRGLQLLFYSVGIGQISSEVPQNLSASRPQDRQFILSSKKLLLSDSGFYLCAWATGGNTEAFFGQGTRLTVV.

The rearrangement uses TRBV29-1 and TRBJ1-2; 8 positions agree with TRBD1. The V gene end was trimmed by 5 bases and the J gene end by 4 bases; junction bases not matched to a gene: 12. There are 15 residues in the CDR3. In germline, CDR1 is SQVTM, CDR2 ANQGSEA. CDR3 sequence (DNA): TGCAGCGTTTCGACCCGGAGGACAGGGATCTATGGCTACACCTTC. As protein: CSVSTRRTGIYGYTF.

The chain recombines TRBV18 with TRBJ1-5; TRBD1 agrees at 9 bases. With V trimmed by 6 bases and J by 4 bases, 7 bases remained unmatched. The CDR3 loop spans 15 amino acids. The germline V gene has CDR1 KGHSH and CDR2 LQKENI. The DNA for the CDR3 is TGTGCCAGCTCCTCGGGACAGGGAGGGAATCAGCCCCAGCATTTT. Residues: CASSSGQGGNQPQHF.

V gene TRBV5-5 combines with J gene TRBJ1-6, with TRBD1 identical over 8 bases. This CDR3 is 14 amino acids long. V shed 4 bases, J shed 9 bases, and the junction held 6 bases outside the gene matches. CDR1 and CDR2 (germline): SGHKS, YYEKEE (reference sequence). Here the CDR3 reads CASSPRTGPSPLHF. The CDR3 DNA is TGTGCCAGCAGCCCGCGGACAGGGCCTTCACCCCTCCACTTT. Based on the CDR3 plus reference TRBV5-5 and TRBJ1-6, the full variable domain is DAGVTQSPTHLIKTRGQQVTLRCSPISGHKSVSWYQQVLGQGPQFIFQYYEKEERGRGNFPDRFSARQFPNYSSELNVNALLLGDSALYLCASSPRTGPSPLHFGNGTRLTVT.

This clone was recorded once. This chain connects TRBV7-8 to TRBJ1-3; a weak D match, TRBD1 (6 bases). The germline V and J ends were trimmed by 2 bases and 0 bases, with 11 bases remaining between them. Germline V gives CDR1 SGHVS, CDR2 FQNEAQ. This CDR3 region has 16 residues. The CDR3 sequence is CASSLRDTSSGNTIYF. The CDR3 nucleotides are TGTGCCAGCAGCTTACGGGACACTAGCTCTGGAAACACCATATATTTT.

V gene TRBV4-1 combines with J gene TRBJ1-1, with 7 bases identical to TRBD1. The junction had 5 bases not matched to a gene; V was cut back by 7 bases and J by 0 bases. The CDR3 loop spans 14 amino acids. Germline lookup yields CDR1 MGHRA and CDR2 YSYEKL. The chain's CDR3 is CASKQGTVNTEAFF. DNA for the CDR3: TGCGCCAGCAAGCAGGGGACAGTGAACACTGAAGCTTTCTTT.

The chain carries TRBV18 and TRBJ2-6, with D perhaps TRBD1 (6 bases). Germline-derived CDR1 and CDR2 are KGHSH and LQKENI. The CDR3 loop spans 17 amino acids. Trimming stripped 5 bases from V and 4 bases from J, with 18 bases between. CDR3 in DNA: TGTGCCAGCTCAACGGGACATACAGTGCCAGGGGCCAACGTCCTGACTTTC. As protein: CASSTGHTVPGANVLTF. The variable domain in full, completed from reference TRBV18 and TRBJ2-6, reads NAGVMQNPRHLVRRRGQEARLRCSPMKGHSHVYWYRQLPEEGLKFMVYLQKENIIDESGMPKERFSAEFPKEGPSILRIQQVVRGDSAAYFCASSTGHTVPGANVLTFGAGSRLTVL.

This clone was found once. V gene TRBV5-1 combines with J gene TRBJ1-2; TRBD1 matches 9 bases. The ends lost 3 bases at V and 2 bases at J; junction bases unmatched: 5. The CDR3 covers 15 residues. Per germline, CDR1 SGHRS and CDR2 YFSETQ. This CDR3 is CASSSTGGRNYGYTF. The CDR3 DNA reads as TGCGCCAGCAGCTCGACAGGGGGAAGAAACTATGGCTACACCTTC.

The chain carries TRBV28 and TRBJ1-2, with TRBD1 as a possible D gene (5 bases). This CDR3 region has 11 residues. Trimming shortened V by 7 bases and J by 8 bases, and 11 bases separated the two germline ends. Germline-derived CDR1 and CDR2 are MDHEN and SYDVKM. CDR3 nucleotides: TGTGCCAGCACCTCCGCAGGGGGCTACACCTTC. This gives the protein CASTSAGGYTF.

The chain joins TRBV27 to TRBJ1-4, with 7 nucleotides matching TRBD1. After removal of 1 base from V and 7 bases from J, the junction contained 3 bases not matched to a gene. The CDR3 sequence is 14 residues long. CDR1 is MNHEY, CDR2 SMNVEV, per germline (reference sequence). CDR3 region: CASSLYRGSEKLFF. The CDR3 nucleotides read TGTGCCAGCAGTTTATACAGGGGAAGTGAAAAACTGTTTTTT.

This chain joins TRBV5-4 and TRBJ2-7; 7 nucleotides agree with TRBD2. Germline V gene sequence: CDR1 SGHNT, CDR2 YYREEE (reference sequence). V lost 4 bases, J lost 4 bases, and 2 bases stayed unmatched. There are 12 residues in the CDR3. The CDR3 sequence: CASSLSGYEQYF. The CDR3 nucleotides read TGTGCCAGCAGCCTTAGCGGGTACGAGCAGTACTTC.

This chain uses TRBV7-2 with TRBJ2-7, with D perhaps matching TRBD2 (5 bases). Germline V CDR1 and CDR2: SGHTA, FQGNSA. The CDR3 covers 15 residues. Trimming stripped 0 bases from V and 4 bases from J, with 13 bases between. The CDR3 is CASSLALEGWYEQYF. The CDR3 DNA sequence: TGTGCCAGCAGCTTAGCCCTCGAGGGCTGGTACGAGCAGTACTTC.

CDR3 DNA sequence: TGCGCCAGCAGCTTGGGCGGAGCGAGCTCCTACAATGAGCAGTTCTTC. Amino acids: CASSLGGASSYNEQFF. V and J are TRBV5-1 and TRBJ2-1; unclear D gene. Germline values: CDR1 SGHRS, CDR2 YFSETQ. The CDR3 totals 16 residues. Trimming stripped 0 bases from V and 0 bases from J, with 10 bases between.

This rearrangement joins TRBV19 to TRBJ1-5, with D unclear. Germline V gene lookup returns CDR1 LNHDA and CDR2 SQIVND (reference sequence). The CDR3 is 15 amino acids. Trimming shortened V by 5 bases and J by 0 bases, and 11 bases separated the two germline ends. The chain's CDR3 is CASSRLQRSNQPQHF. The CDR3 bases are TGTGCCAGTAGTCGGCTGCAGCGTAGCAATCAGCCCCAGCATTTT.

The CDR3 is CASRPSARGGLRSYNEQFF. The CDR3 nucleotides read TGTGCCAGCAGACCCTCCGCGCGGGGGGGCTTAAGATCCTACAATGAGCAGTTCTTC. This chain connects TRBV27 to TRBJ2-1, with 9 nucleotides matching TRBD2. This CDR3 is built from 19 residues. V lost 6 bases and J lost 1; bases outside the gene matches: 16. Germline V gene data show CDR1 as MNHEY and CDR2 as SMNVEV (reference sequence).